This T cell receptor beta chain was sequenced during a study of graft-versus-host responses after intestinal transplantation. Whole-study context: Recipients across the board were started on anti-thymocyte globulin induction, then kept on tacrolimus and steroids for 2 to 4 years. Study-level findings and limits: Circulating GvH clone levels at their peak were associated with HvG declines (early post-transplant). GvH clones surfaced in recipient marrow, some emerging earlier in ileum or blood.

The graft tissue was processed, and this released both intraepithelial and lamina propria lymphocytes. Note on this clone: Its antigen is as yet unknown.

Germline CDR1 MDHEN, CDR2 SYDVKM. CDR3 length: 16 residues. V was pared by 5 bases and J by 3 bases, with 19 bases between. Some clones are missing from TCRdb's copy, which holds only in-frame ones; the method was immunoSEQ multiplex PCR. The profile shows 8,100 or so clones, around 63% of them singletons. The sample consisted of ileum tissue, taken approximately 35 weeks after intestinal transplantation. V gene TRBV28 combines with J gene TRBJ2-5; perhaps TRBD2 as D (6 bases). The sequence derives from a human patient who received an intestinal transplant, so some T cells may come from the graft donor. CDR3 DNA sequence: TGTGCCAGCAGTCCAATCCTTAGCGGAGCCAAAGAGACCCAGTACTTC. This codes for CASSPILSGAKETQYF.